The source of this T cell receptor (beta chain) is a study of memory B cells and T cells in multiple sclerosis. TCRdb's copy holds only in-frame clones and misses some; the assay was immunoSEQ multiplex PCR. The data contain roughly 45,000 clones, approximately 80% of them singletons. Worth noting for this clone: Its antigen is currently unknown.

Separate sequencing covered autoproliferating (CFSE-dim) and non-proliferating (CFSE-high) T cells from stimulus-free culture. Replicate wells were pooled after more than 6 days of stimulus-free culture of 40 million to 65 million CFSE-labeled PBMCs. The TCR originated in a human donor with multiple sclerosis. Sequencing was performed on PBMCs from blood kept in culture.

The CDR3 DNA sequence: TGTGCCAGCACTCTAAGAACGGGAGGCTATGGCTACACCTTC. It is translated as CASTLRTGGYGYTF. The V and J genes are TRBV11-2 and TRBJ1-2; D is undetermined. CDR1 and CDR2 (germline): SGHAT, FQNNGV. The length of the CDR3 is 14 residues. V was trimmed by 7 bases and J by 4 bases, leaving 16 bases between them. Looking up the rest from reference TRBV11-2 and TRBJ1-2 gives the full variable domain: EAGVAQSPRYKIIEKRQSVAFWCNPISGHATLYWYQQILGQGPKLLIQFQNNGVVDDSQLPKDRFSAERLKGVDSTLKIQPAKLEDSAVYLCASTLRTGGYGYTFGSGTRLTVV.